The 18 T cell receptor beta chains presented below share a single source sample, sequenced in a study of blood T cell repertoires in COVID-19. Data came from immunoSEQ multiplex PCR; TCRdb stores just in-frame clones and leaves some out. The data show some 80,000 clones, about 78% seen once. The sequencing input was peripheral blood. The receptors were gathered from a man in his 60s with COVID-19, enrolled during active disease.

This clone was counted a single time. The V call is TRBV5-4, the J call TRBJ1-3; D is perhaps TRBD1 (5 bases). CDR1 and CDR2 (germline): SGHNT, YYREEE (reference sequence). The CDR3 has 14 residues. V lost 4 bases to trimming and J lost 1 base, with 9 bases between them. CDR3 protein: CASSVGGSGNTIYF. The CDR3, as DNA: TGTGCCAGCAGCGTCGGGGGATCTGGAAACACCATATATTTT.

The V call is TRBV6-5, the J call TRBJ1-4; D is ambiguous. The germline V gene encodes CDR1 MNHEY and CDR2 SVGAGI. This CDR3 has 15 amino acids. The V end was cut by 5 bases, the J end by 0 bases, with 10 bases between. Written as DNA, the CDR3 is TGTGCCAGCAGTAGGCAGGTTGCAACTAATGAAAAACTGTTTTTT. Translating it yields CASSRQVATNEKLFF.

This sequence joins TRBV25-1 and TRBJ2-1; no clear D. This CDR3 contains 10 residues. The V end was cut by 5 bases, the J end by 8 bases, with 4 bases between. CDR1 is MGHDK and CDR2 is SYGVNS in the germline V gene. The CDR3 sequence is CASSLDEQFF. The DNA for the CDR3 is TGTGCCAGCAGTCTCGATGAGCAGTTCTTC.

The rearrangement uses TRBV7-9 and TRBJ1-1, with 7 bases fitting TRBD1. Per germline, CDR1 SEHNR and CDR2 FQNEAQ (reference sequence). This CDR3 has 15 amino acids. The V and J ends lost 5 bases and 1 base, in that order; junction bases with no gene match: 7. This CDR3 reads CASSPQQGRNTEAFF. The CDR3 coding sequence is TGTGCCAGCAGCCCACAACAGGGGAGGAACACTGAAGCTTTCTTT.

The chain recombines TRBV5-6 with TRBJ1-1, with D perhaps matching TRBD1 (5 bases). Trimming pared 1 base from V and 5 bases from J, leaving 15 bases between. Per germline, CDR1 SGHDT and CDR2 YYEEEE. The CDR3 totals 15 residues. CDR3 in DNA: TGTGCCAGCAGCTTGTTTCAGGGTATAGGGACTGAAGCTTTCTTT. Its translation is CASSLFQGIGTEAFF.

The chain links TRBV19 to TRBJ1-6; the D gene is possibly TRBD1 (5 bases). Germline CDR1 is LNHDA and CDR2 is SQIVND (reference sequence). V dropped 4 bases and J dropped 8 bases, with 18 bases sitting between them. The length of the CDR3 is 16 residues. The CDR3 sequence: CASSTIKTGRDSPLHF. The DNA of the CDR3 is TGTGCCAGTAGTACCATAAAAACAGGACGAGATTCACCCCTCCACTTT. Together with reference TRBV19 and TRBJ1-6, the CDR3 gives the full variable domain: DGGITQSPKYLFRKEGQNVTLSCEQNLNHDAMYWYRQDPGQGLRLIYYSQIVNDFQKGDIAEGYSVSREKKESFPLTVTSAQKNPTAFYLCASSTIKTGRDSPLHFGNGTRLTVT.

V is TRBV9 and J is TRBJ2-5; 7 positions agree with TRBD1. Germline V gene data show CDR1 as SGDLS and CDR2 as YYNGEE. The trim removed 7 bases at V and 0 bases at J, leaving 6 bases unmatched. The length of the CDR3 is 14 residues. CDR3 coding DNA: TGTGCCAGCGGTTCCGGACAGGACCAAGAGACCCAGTACTTC. Amino acid sequence: CASGSGQDQETQYF.

This chain links TRBV24-1 with TRBJ1-2; no definite D call. Between the trimmed V and J ends, which lost 9 bases and 0 bases, there was a span of 19 bases. Germline values: CDR1 KGHDR, CDR2 SFDVKD. CDR3 length: 16 residues. CDR3 loop: CATSGGYRGANYGYTF. CDR3 nucleotide sequence: TGTGCCACCTCGGGCGGGTACAGAGGAGCTAACTATGGCTACACCTTC.

The chain employs TRBV5-1 and TRBJ2-5; possible D gene TRBD1, 5 bases. With 0 bases removed from V and 1 base from J, the gap between germline ends came to 7 bases. CDR1 and CDR2 from the germline V gene are SGHRS and YFSETQ. The length of the CDR3 is 14 residues. The CDR3, as DNA: TGCGCCAGCAGCTTGGCCGACAGCCAAGAGACCCAGTACTTC. This gives the protein CASSLADSQETQYF.

This clone showed up just a few times. The gene calls are TRBV9 and TRBJ1-4; no reliable D call. Trimming removed 0 bases from V and 5 bases from J, with 8 bases in between. Looked up from germline, CDR1 is SGDLS and CDR2 is YYNGEE. The CDR3 covers 14 residues. CDR3 in DNA: TGTGCCAGCAGCGTAGGTGGAGTAAATGAAAAACTGTTTTTT. It yields the protein CASSVGGVNEKLFF.

This clone was detected a few times. The J gene is TRBJ2-1, the V gene TRBV4-1; possible D gene TRBD2, 6 bases. The CDR3 is 14 residues long. Between the trimmed V and J ends, which lost 3 bases and 10 bases, there was a span of 16 bases. Germline V gene sequence: CDR1 MGHRA, CDR2 YSYEKL. The CDR3 loop is CASSHDGGTGEQFF. DNA for the CDR3: TGCGCCAGCAGCCATGACGGCGGGACGGGGGAGCAGTTCTTC.

This sequence joins TRBV20-1 and TRBJ1-1, with TRBD1 as a possible D gene (6 bases). The CDR3 contains 11 residues. V lost 3 bases, J lost 8 bases, and 10 bases lay in between. Germline loops: CDR1 DFQATT, CDR2 SNEGSKA (reference sequence). In DNA, the CDR3 is TGCAGTGCTAGCAGCGGGACAGAAGCTTTCTTT. Protein: CSASSGTEAFF.

This clone was detected once. The chain couples TRBV9 to TRBJ2-2; a weak D match, TRBD1 (5 bases). The ends were cut back, 0 bases at V and 6 bases at J, with 18 bases in the middle. The CDR3 sequence is 17 residues long. CDR1 and CDR2 from the germline V gene are SGDLS and YYNGEE. The CDR3 sequence: CASSVVPDRVRSGELFF. The CDR3 nucleotides are TGTGCCAGCAGCGTAGTTCCCGACAGAGTGAGGTCCGGGGAGCTGTTTTTT.

The chain recombines TRBV11-2 with TRBJ2-5; 7 bases match TRBD2. Germline V gene sequence: CDR1 SGHAT, CDR2 FQNNGV. V lost 1 base and J lost 9; bases outside the gene matches: 23. The CDR3 contains 19 residues. The CDR3 is CASSLVGGSGEGVIASQYF. CDR3 nucleotides: TGTGCCAGCAGCTTAGTTGGTGGATCCGGGGAGGGAGTAATCGCGTCCCAGTACTTC.

The chain joins TRBV30 to TRBJ2-1; 11 bases are a match to TRBD2. The CDR3 has 14 residues. V gave up 2 bases and J gave up 9 bases; unmatched junction bases: 6. Germline V gives CDR1 GTSNPN, CDR2 SVGIG (reference sequence). The chain's CDR3 is CAWSFGLAGTEQFF. The CDR3 bases are TGTGCCTGGAGTTTTGGACTAGCGGGTACTGAGCAGTTCTTC.

This clone was counted a single time. The chain joins TRBV7-9 to TRBJ2-5; D remains unclear. Germline V gene sequence: CDR1 SEHNR, CDR2 FQNEAQ (reference sequence). With 1 base removed from V and 2 bases from J, the gap between germline ends came to 8 bases. The CDR3 covers 14 residues. The CDR3 DNA is TGTGCCAGCAGCTTAGACTACCAGCAAGAGACCCAGTACTTC. Protein: CASSLDYQQETQYF.

The chain links TRBV5-1 to TRBJ1-4, with 7 bases identical to TRBD1. Germline values: CDR1 SGHRS, CDR2 YFSETQ. This CDR3 has 14 amino acids. V shed 0 bases, J shed 7 bases, and the junction held 3 bases outside the gene matches. This chain's CDR3 is CASSLGGGGEKLFF. CDR3 DNA sequence: TGCGCCAGCAGCTTGGGAGGGGGCGGTGAAAAACTGTTTTTT.

This clone was seen a few times. The chain employs TRBV3-1 (or the pseudogene TRBV3-2) and TRBJ1-2; D unresolved. The germline V gene has CDR1 LGHDT and CDR2 YNNKEL (reference sequence). CDR3 size: 13 residues. V was trimmed by 6 bases and J by 4 bases, leaving 12 bases between them. The CDR3 is CASSLGGSYGYTF. CDR3 bases: TGTGCCAGCAGTCTTGGCGGTAGCTATGGCTACACCTTC.